A single T cell receptor beta chain is shown here with its context. The data were obtained in a study of shared T cell receptors in the human thymus. TCRdb's copy holds only in-frame clones and misses some; the assay was immunoSEQ multiplex PCR. The sample includes about 660,000 clones, around 87% of them seen just once. The V gene end was trimmed by 0 bases and the J gene end by 0 bases; junction bases not matched to a gene: 19. The CDR3 contains 22 residues. Germline CDR1 LGHNA, CDR2 YSLEER. This sample was also put to use in a study of human thymus T cells. That report adds: It was healthy Finnish infants having corrective surgery for congenital heart defects who were the donors. From resections taken during corrective heart surgery, the thymus tissue was obtained. In thymic and blood repertoires alike, V and J usage looked biased. There were highly overlapping thymic repertoires among unrelated individuals, as related research reported.

The V call is TRBV4-3, the J call TRBJ2-1; 8 positions match TRBD2. The source is a boy under two years old with a congenital heart defect. The sequencing input was thymocytes. The CDR3: CASSQDRLRGGSNTSSYNEQFF. The CDR3 nucleotides read TGCGCCAGCAGCCAAGATCGCCTTCGGGGGGGATCGAACACTAGCTCCTACAATGAGCAGTTCTTC.